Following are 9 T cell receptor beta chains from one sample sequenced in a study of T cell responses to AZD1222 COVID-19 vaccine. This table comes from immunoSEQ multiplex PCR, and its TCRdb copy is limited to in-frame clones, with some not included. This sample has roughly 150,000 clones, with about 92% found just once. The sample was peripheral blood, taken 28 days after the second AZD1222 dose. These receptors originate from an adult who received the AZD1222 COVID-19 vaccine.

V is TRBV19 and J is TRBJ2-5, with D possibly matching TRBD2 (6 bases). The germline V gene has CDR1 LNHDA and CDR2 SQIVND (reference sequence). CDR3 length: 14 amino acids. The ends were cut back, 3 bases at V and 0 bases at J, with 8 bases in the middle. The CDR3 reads CASSIRDYQETQYF. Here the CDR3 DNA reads TGTGCCAGTAGTATCCGGGACTACCAAGAGACCCAGTACTTC.

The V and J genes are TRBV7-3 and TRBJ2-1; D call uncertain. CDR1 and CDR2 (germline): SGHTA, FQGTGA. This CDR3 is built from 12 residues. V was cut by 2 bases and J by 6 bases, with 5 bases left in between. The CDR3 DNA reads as TGTGCCAGCAGCTTACTATCCAATGAGCAGTTCTTC. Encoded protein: CASSLLSNEQFF.

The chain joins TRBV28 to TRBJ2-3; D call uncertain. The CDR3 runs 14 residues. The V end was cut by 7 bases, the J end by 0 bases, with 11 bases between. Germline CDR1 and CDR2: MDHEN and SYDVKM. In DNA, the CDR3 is TGTGCCAGCAACCCGGGTGGTAGCACAGATACGCAGTATTTT. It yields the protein CASNPGGSTDTQYF.

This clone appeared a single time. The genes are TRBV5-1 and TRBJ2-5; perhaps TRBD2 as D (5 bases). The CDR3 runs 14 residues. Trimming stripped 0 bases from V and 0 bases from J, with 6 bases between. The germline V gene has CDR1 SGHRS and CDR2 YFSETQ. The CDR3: CASSLVSDQETQYF. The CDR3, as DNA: TGCGCCAGCAGCTTGGTTAGCGACCAAGAGACCCAGTACTTC.

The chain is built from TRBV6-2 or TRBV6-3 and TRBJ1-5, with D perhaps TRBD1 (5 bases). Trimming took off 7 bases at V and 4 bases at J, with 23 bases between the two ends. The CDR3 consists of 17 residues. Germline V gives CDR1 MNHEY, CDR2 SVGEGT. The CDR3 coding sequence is TGTGCCAGCATCCCCGCGAGGCAGGGAGGGATGAATCAGCCCCAGCATTTT. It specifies CASIPARQGGMNQPQHF.

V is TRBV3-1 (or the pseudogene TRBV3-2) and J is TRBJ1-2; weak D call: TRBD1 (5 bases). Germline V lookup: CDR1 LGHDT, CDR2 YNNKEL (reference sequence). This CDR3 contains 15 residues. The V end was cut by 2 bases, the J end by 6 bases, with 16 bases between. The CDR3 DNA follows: TGTGCCAGCAGCCAATTAAATCAGGGAATAGATGGCTACACCTTC. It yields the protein CASSQLNQGIDGYTF.

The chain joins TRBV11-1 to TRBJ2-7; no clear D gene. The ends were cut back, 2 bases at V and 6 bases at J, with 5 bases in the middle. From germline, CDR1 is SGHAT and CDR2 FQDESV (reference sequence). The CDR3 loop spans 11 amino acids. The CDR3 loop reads CASSLRSEQYF. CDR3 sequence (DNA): TGTGCCAGCAGCTTAAGGTCCGAGCAGTACTTC.

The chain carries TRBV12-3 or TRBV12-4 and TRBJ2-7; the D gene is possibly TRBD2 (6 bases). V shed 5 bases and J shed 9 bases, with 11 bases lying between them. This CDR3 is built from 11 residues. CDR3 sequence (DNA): TGTGCCAGCAGTCCGGGAGCGGTGCAGTACTTC. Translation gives CASSPGAVQYF.

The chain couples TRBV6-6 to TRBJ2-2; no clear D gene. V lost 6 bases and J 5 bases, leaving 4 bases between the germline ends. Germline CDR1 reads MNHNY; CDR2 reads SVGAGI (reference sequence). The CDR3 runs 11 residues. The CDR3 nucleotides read TGTGCCAGCAGCCGTACCGGGGAGCTGTTTTTT. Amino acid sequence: CASSRTGELFF.